This TCR beta chain stems from a study of T cell responses to AZD1222 COVID-19 vaccine. Turning to this clone: The antigen is not known.

Study-wide results and limits: In a largely white British group with more females than males, clonal diversity was possibly underestimated.

Here immunoSEQ multiplex PCR was the method, and the copy in TCRdb shows in-frame clones only, minus some. The sample lists tens of thousands of clones, about 86% occurring once. The V gene end was trimmed by 3 bases and the J gene end by 2 bases; junction bases not matched to a gene: 5. This CDR3 is built from 17 residues. The germline V gene encodes CDR1 KGHSH and CDR2 LQKENI. The source of this sequence is an adult in good health. The specimen was peripheral blood, collected on day 0 of AZD1222 vaccination. V usage is TRBV18 and J usage is TRBJ1-3; 12 nucleotides agree with TRBD1. The CDR3 is CASSPGTGGVTGNTIYF. DNA of the CDR3: TGTGCCAGCTCACCGGGGACAGGGGGCGTCACTGGAAACACCATATATTTT.